This T cell receptor beta chain was found in a study of blood T cell repertoires in COVID-19. Generated by immunoSEQ multiplex PCR, the TCRdb table keeps only in-frame clones and is missing some. Here the sample spans about 190,000 clones, around three quarters being singletons. V was shortened by 5 bases and J by 4 bases, with 15 bases between the two germline ends. The CDR3 is made up of 14 amino acids. Per germline, CDR1 SGHDT and CDR2 YYEEEE. What was sequenced was PBMCs or T cells enriched from blood (not recorded which). The chain employs TRBV5-6 and TRBJ1-1; the D is unclear. The sequence derives from a woman aged 50 to 65 with acute COVID-19. The CDR3 coding sequence is TGTGCCAGCAGGAATTTAGGAGGATTCACTGAAGCTTTCTTT. It translates to CASRNLGGFTEAFF.